This T cell receptor (beta chain) was profiled in a study of blood T cells in healthy people across ages. The study, taken as a whole, reports: The donors' CMV status was not determined, possibly confounding changes in expanded clonotypes.

V trimming: 6 bases; J trimming: 2 bases; junction bases outside the gene matches: 6. The CDR3 has 17 amino acids. A J-beta primer mix and a sample-barcoded 5' primer were used in a second PCR of roughly 6 to 12 cycles. TCRdb re-called the 5' RACE reads with MiXCR, one entry per CDR3 protein. The repertoire holds some 550,000 distinct CDR3 sequences, with about 45% as singletons. On this clonotype: As yet, its antigen is unknown.

This receptor was obtained from an older man in good health. This chain connects TRBV12-3 or TRBV12-4 to TRBJ2-5; TRBD2 aligns across 16 bases. The sequenced sample was blood. CDR3 sequence: CASRAGLAGGPQETQYF. CDR3 DNA: TGTGCCAGCAGAGCGGGACTAGCGGGAGGGCCTCAAGAGACCCAGTACTTC.